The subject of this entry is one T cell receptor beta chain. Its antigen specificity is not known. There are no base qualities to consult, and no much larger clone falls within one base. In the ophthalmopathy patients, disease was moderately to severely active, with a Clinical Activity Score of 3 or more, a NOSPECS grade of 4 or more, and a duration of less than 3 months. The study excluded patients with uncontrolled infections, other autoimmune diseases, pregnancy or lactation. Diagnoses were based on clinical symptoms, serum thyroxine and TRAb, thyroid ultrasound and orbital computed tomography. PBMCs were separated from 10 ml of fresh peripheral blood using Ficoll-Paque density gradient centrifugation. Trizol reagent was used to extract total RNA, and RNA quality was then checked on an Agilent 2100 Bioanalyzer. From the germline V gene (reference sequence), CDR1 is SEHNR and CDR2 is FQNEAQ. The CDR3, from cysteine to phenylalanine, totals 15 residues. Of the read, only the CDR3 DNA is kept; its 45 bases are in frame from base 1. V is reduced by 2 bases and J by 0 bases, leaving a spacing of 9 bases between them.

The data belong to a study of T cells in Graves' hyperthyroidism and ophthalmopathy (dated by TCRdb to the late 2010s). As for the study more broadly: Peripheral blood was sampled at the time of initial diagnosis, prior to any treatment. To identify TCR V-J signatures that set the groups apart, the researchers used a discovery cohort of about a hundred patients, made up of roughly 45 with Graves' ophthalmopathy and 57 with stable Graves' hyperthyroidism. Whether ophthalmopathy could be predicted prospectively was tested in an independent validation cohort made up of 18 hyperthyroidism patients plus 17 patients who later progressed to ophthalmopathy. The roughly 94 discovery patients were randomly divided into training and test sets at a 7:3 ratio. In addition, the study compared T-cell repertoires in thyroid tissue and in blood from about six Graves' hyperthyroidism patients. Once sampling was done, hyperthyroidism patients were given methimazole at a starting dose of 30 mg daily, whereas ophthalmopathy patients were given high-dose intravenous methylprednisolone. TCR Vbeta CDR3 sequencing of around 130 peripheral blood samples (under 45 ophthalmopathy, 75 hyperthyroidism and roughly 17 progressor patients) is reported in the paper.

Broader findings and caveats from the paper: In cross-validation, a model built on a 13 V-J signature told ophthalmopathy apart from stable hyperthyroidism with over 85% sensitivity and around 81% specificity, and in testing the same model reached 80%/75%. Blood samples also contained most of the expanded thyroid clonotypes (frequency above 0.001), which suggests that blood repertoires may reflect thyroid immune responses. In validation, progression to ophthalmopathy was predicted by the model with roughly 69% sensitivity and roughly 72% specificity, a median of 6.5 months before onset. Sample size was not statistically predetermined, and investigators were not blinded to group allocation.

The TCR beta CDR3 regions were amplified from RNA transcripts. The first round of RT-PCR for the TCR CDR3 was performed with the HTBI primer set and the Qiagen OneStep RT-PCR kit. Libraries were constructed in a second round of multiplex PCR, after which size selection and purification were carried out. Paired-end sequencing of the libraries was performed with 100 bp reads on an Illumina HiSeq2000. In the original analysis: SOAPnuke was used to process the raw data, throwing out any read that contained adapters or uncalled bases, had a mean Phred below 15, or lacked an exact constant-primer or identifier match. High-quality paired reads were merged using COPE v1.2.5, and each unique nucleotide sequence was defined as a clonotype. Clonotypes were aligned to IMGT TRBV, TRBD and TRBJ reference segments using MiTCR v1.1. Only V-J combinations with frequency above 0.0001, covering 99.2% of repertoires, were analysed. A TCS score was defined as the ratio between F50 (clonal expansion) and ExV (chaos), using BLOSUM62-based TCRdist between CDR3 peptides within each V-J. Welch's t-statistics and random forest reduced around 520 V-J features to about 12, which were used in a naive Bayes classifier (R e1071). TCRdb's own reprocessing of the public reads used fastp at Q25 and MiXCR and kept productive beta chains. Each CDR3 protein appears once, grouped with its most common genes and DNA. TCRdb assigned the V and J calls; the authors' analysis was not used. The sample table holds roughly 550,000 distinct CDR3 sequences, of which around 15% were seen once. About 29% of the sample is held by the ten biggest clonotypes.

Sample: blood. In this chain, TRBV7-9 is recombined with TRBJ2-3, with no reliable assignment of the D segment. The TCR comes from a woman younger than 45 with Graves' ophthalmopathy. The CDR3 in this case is CASSLLESSTDTQYF. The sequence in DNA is TGTGCCAGCAGCTTATTAGAATCTAGCACAGATACGCAGTATTTT.